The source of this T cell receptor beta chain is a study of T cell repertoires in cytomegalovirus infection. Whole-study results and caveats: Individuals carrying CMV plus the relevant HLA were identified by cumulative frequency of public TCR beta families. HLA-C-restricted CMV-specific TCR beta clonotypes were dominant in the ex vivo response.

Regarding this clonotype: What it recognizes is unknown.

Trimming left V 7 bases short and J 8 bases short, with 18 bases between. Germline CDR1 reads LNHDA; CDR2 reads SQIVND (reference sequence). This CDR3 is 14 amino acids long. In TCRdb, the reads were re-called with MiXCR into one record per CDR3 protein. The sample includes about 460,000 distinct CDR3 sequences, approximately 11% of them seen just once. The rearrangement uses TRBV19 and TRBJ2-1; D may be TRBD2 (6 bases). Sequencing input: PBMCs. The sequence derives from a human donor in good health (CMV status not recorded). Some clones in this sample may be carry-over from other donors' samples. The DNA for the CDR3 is TGTGCCAGTACCCTGCAGGAGGGGAAGCATGAGCAGTTCTTC. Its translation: CASTLQEGKHEQFF.